The 32 T cell receptor beta chains below were found in one sample sequenced in a study of post-analysis software for immune sequencing data. Overall study findings and caveats: When patients were compared with controls, about five TRBV segments were more frequent, TRBV5-6, TRBV5-1 and TRBV20-1 among them.

For these receptors, no antigen is known. Presence of unique molecular identifiers characterized the TCR beta cDNA libraries. One entry per CDR3 protein, called by TCRdb with MiXCR from the PCR reads. Among 400,000 to 500,000 distinct CDR3 sequences listed, approximately 39% were seen once. Sample: blood. The receptor set was obtained from a girl aged 2-10 years with multiple sclerosis.

The chain couples TRBV6-2 or TRBV6-3 to TRBJ2-6; D possibly matches TRBD1 or TRBD2 (6 bases each). Trimming took off 6 bases at V and 2 bases at J, with 14 bases between the two ends. This CDR3 region has 16 residues. From germline, CDR1 is MNHEY and CDR2 SVGEGT. CDR3 loop: CASREGGRPGANVLTF. CDR3 nucleotides: TGTGCCAGCAGAGAGGGGGGAAGGCCTGGGGCCAACGTCCTGACTTTC.

The J gene is TRBJ2-5, the V gene TRBV27; D assignment may be TRBD1 or TRBD2 (5 bases each). Between the trimmed V and J ends, which lost 5 bases and 5 bases, there was a span of 24 bases. CDR3 length: 17 residues. Per germline, CDR1 MNHEY and CDR2 SMNVEV (reference sequence). The CDR3 region has the DNA TGTGCCAGCAGTCCCGGACGGGGCGGTTCAGTTCCGGAGACCCAGTACTTC. Amino acids: CASSPGRGGSVPETQYF.

The chain combines TRBV5-1 with TRBJ2-4; the D call may be TRBD1 or TRBD2 (5 bases each). Looked up from germline, CDR1 is SGHRS and CDR2 is YFSETQ. The CDR3 is 16 residues long. Trimming removed 4 bases at V and 6 bases at J, with 20 bases between. The CDR3 region is CASSLSRDGVGNIQYF. CDR3 nucleotides: TGCGCCAGCAGCCTGTCCCGGGACGGGGTCGGAAACATTCAGTACTTC.

This clonotype has just a few counts. This chain links TRBV7-3 with TRBJ2-1, with TRBD2 identical over 11 bases. V was clipped by 1 base and J by 6 bases; unmatched bases: 8. This CDR3 contains 17 residues. CDR1 and CDR2 (germline): SGHTA, FQGTGA. In nucleotides, the CDR3 is TGTGCCAGCAGCTTAATCTCTACGGGACTAGCGGCCAATGAGCAGTTCTTC. Encoded protein: CASSLISTGLAANEQFF.

This clonotype showed up just a few times. V and J are TRBV5-1 and TRBJ2-1; tentative D call: TRBD1 (6 bases). Germline assignment: CDR1 SGHRS and CDR2 YFSETQ. V lost 2 bases to trimming and J lost 3 bases, with 9 bases between them. This CDR3 has 14 amino acids. CDR3 sequence reads: CASSFGQYYNEQFF. Here the CDR3 DNA reads TGCGCCAGCAGCTTCGGACAGTACTACAATGAGCAGTTCTTC.

V and J are TRBV29-1 and TRBJ2-7; the D gene is possibly TRBD1 (6 bases). This CDR3 has 11 residues. In germline, CDR1 is SQVTM, CDR2 ANQGSEA. V lost 7 bases, J lost 6 bases, and 13 bases lay in between. The CDR3 region is CSAYTGSEQYF. CDR3 nucleotide sequence: TGCAGCGCGTACACAGGGTCCGAGCAGTACTTC.

This clonotype was counted between two and nine times. The genes are TRBV20-1 and TRBJ1-2; D is unclear. CDR1 DFQATT and CDR2 SNEGSKA come from the germline V gene (reference sequence). CDR3 length equals 14 residues. Trimming took off 2 bases at V and 8 bases at J, with 18 bases between the two ends. This chain's CDR3 is CSARFTARVRGYTF. The DNA of the CDR3 is TGCAGTGCTAGATTTACAGCGAGGGTTAGGGGCTACACCTTC.

The sample holds a few counts of this clonotype. V gene TRBV28 combines with J gene TRBJ2-5; TRBD1 matches at 7 bases. The ends lost 5 bases at V and 1 base at J; junction bases unmatched: 7. The germline gives CDR1 MDHEN, CDR2 SYDVKM. The CDR3 runs to 15 residues. CDR3 region: CASSLRRTGQETQYF. The CDR3 DNA sequence: TGTGCCAGCAGTCTCCGTCGGACAGGCCAAGAGACCCAGTACTTC.

This sequence joins TRBV20-1 and TRBJ1-6, with unresolved D. Germline V gives CDR1 DFQATT, CDR2 SNEGSKA (reference sequence). The CDR3 runs to 14 residues. V was shortened by 3 bases and J by 8 bases, with 14 bases between the two germline ends. In DNA form, the CDR3 reads TGCAGTGCTAGCGGAAGTTCTTCGGATTCACCCCTCCACTTT. Amino acid sequence: CSASGSSSDSPLHF.

The rearrangement uses TRBV12-3 or TRBV12-4 and TRBJ2-3; TRBD2 aligns across 9 bases. The CDR3 runs 17 residues. V was clipped by 4 bases and J by 0 bases; unmatched bases: 8. The CDR3 coding sequence is TGTGCCAGCAGTTGGTTGCGGGAGGGCCCCAGCACAGATACGCAGTATTTT. Translated: CASSWLREGPSTDTQYF.

V and J are TRBV6-5 and TRBJ1-4; weak D call: TRBD1 (5 bases). The ends were cut back, 0 bases at V and 7 bases at J, with 12 bases in the middle. CDR1 is MNHEY and CDR2 is SVGAGI in the germline V gene. CDR3 size: 15 residues. CDR3 DNA: TGTGCCAGCAGTTACTCGACCAGGGTGGTTGAAAAACTGTTTTTT. As protein: CASSYSTRVVEKLFF.

In its sample, this clonotype was seen a few times. The rearrangement joins TRBV12-3 or TRBV12-4 to TRBJ2-3; D is possibly TRBD1 or TRBD2 (6 bases each). V was shortened by 2 bases and J by 2 bases, with 11 bases between the two germline ends. This CDR3 is 15 amino acids long. The CDR3 is CASSLWRGHTDTQYF. The DNA for the CDR3 is TGTGCCAGCAGTTTATGGCGGGGACACACAGATACGCAGTATTTT.

This sequence joins TRBV12-3 or TRBV12-4 and TRBJ1-5; 9 nucleotides line up with TRBD1. The CDR3 length is 15 residues. J was trimmed by 3 bases and V by 5 bases; bases with no gene match: 5. The CDR3 protein is CASSAGTGSNQPQHF. DNA for the CDR3: TGTGCCAGCAGTGCGGGGACAGGGTCCAATCAGCCCCAGCATTTT.

The CDR3 DNA is TGTGCCAGCAGGATGGTAGCGGGGGGTTTGATCTACGAGCAGTACTTC. Its translation is CASRMVAGGLIYEQYF. J is TRBJ2-7 and V is TRBV28, with 10 bases aligning to TRBD2. The J segment lost 3 bases and the V segment lost 6 bases, leaving 11 bases of the junction unmatched. This CDR3 comprises 16 residues. Germline assignment: CDR1 MDHEN and CDR2 SYDVKM.

The CDR3 DNA reads TGCAGTGCTAGAGACAGACAGGGGTGTGAGACCCAGTACTTC. Residues: CSARDRQGCETQYF. V gene TRBV20-1 combines with J gene TRBJ2-5; 8 bases align to TRBD1. The CDR3 runs 14 residues. CDR1 is DFQATT and CDR2 is SNEGSKA in the germline V gene (reference sequence). V shed 0 bases, J shed 5 bases, and the junction held 5 bases outside the gene matches.

This clonotype was counted between two and nine times. This chain uses TRBV10-3 with TRBJ2-4; D is perhaps TRBD1 (6 bases). The CDR3 is made up of 14 amino acids. The V gene lost 2 bases and the J gene lost 13 bases, with 18 bases spanning the gap. Germline lookup yields CDR1 ENHRY and CDR2 SYGVKD. In nucleotides, the CDR3 is TGTGCCATCAGTGAGGCACAGGGAGTTGAGGAGCAGTACTTC. Protein: CAISEAQGVEEQYF.

V is TRBV21-1 and J is TRBJ2-7; TRBD1, the D gene given by the table, was not confirmed from the DNA. TRBV21-1 is classified as a pseudogene. There are 14 residues in the CDR3. The CDR3 nucleotides read TGTGCCAGCAGCTTCCCCGGGACAGGACCAATTCAGTACTTC. Translation gives CASSFPGTGPIQYF.

This clonotype was picked up a small number of times. This rearrangement joins TRBV7-8 to TRBJ1-2, with D uncertain. Germline V lookup: CDR1 SGHVS, CDR2 FQNEAQ. The CDR3 covers 13 residues. The V gene lost 5 bases and the J gene lost 4 bases, with 11 bases spanning the gap. CDR3 in amino acids: CASSLQSGYGYTF. The CDR3 DNA follows: TGTGCCAGCAGCCTACAATCGGGCTATGGCTACACCTTC.

V and J are TRBV7-2 and TRBJ1-2; the D is unclear. Germline values: CDR1 SGHTA, CDR2 FQGNSA. This CDR3 spans 13 amino acids. The V and J ends lost 3 bases and 2 bases respectively, with 7 bases between them. CDR3 coding DNA: TGTACCAGCAGCTTTTCAGGCAACTATGGCTACACCTTC. Translated: CTSSFSGNYGYTF. The complete variable domain, with remaining parts taken from reference TRBV7-2 and TRBJ1-2, reads GAGVSQSPSNKVTEKGKDVELRCDPISGHTALYWYRQSLGQGLEFLIYFQGNSAPDKSGLPSDRFSAERTGGSVSTLTIQRTQQEDSAVYLCTSSFSGNYGYTFGSGTRLTVV.

This clonotype appeared a few times. This chain links TRBV28 with TRBJ2-7, with TRBD1 matching over 7 bases. CDR1 MDHEN and CDR2 SYDVKM come from the germline V gene. Unmatched junction bases numbered 7, after V lost 8 bases and J lost 0 bases. There are 14 residues in the CDR3. The CDR3 protein is CASLQQGTSYEQYF. The CDR3 coding sequence is TGTGCCAGCCTTCAACAGGGGACCTCCTACGAGCAGTACTTC.

The chain links TRBV5-1 to TRBJ2-5; TRBD1 matches at 7 bases. The CDR3 runs 14 residues. Germline CDR1 is SGHRS and CDR2 is YFSETQ. V trimming: 4 bases; J trimming: 1 base; junction bases outside the gene matches: 4. The CDR3 reads CASSLQGTQETQYF. The CDR3 DNA is TGCGCCAGCAGCCTACAGGGGACCCAAGAGACCCAGTACTTC. The whole variable domain, filled in from reference TRBV5-1 and TRBJ2-5, reads KAGVTQTPRYLIKTRGQQVTLSCSPISGHRSVSWYQQTPGQGLQFLFEYFSETQRNKGNFPGRFSGRQFSNSRSEMNVSTLELGDSALYLCASSLQGTQETQYFGPGTRLLVL.

The CDR3, as DNA: TGCAGTGCTATCCGTGACGGACTAGCGGCGAACAATGAGCAGTTCTTC. The encoded protein is CSAIRDGLAANNEQFF. The genes are TRBV20-1 and TRBJ2-1; 10 bases agree with TRBD2. The CDR3 extends over 16 amino acids. Germline values: CDR1 DFQATT, CDR2 SNEGSKA (reference sequence). V lost 4 bases and J lost 5; bases outside the gene matches: 11.

V is TRBV5-1 and J is TRBJ1-2; D uncertain. Germline CDR1 and CDR2: SGHRS and YFSETQ. The germline V and J ends were trimmed by 4 bases and 1 base, with 11 bases remaining between them. This CDR3 has 14 residues. CDR3 amino acids: CASSPVDDNYGYTF. Written as DNA, the CDR3 is TGCGCCAGCAGCCCGGTCGACGATAACTATGGCTACACCTTC. The variable domain in full, completed from reference TRBV5-1 and TRBJ1-2, reads KAGVTQTPRYLIKTRGQQVTLSCSPISGHRSVSWYQQTPGQGLQFLFEYFSETQRNKGNFPGRFSGRQFSNSRSEMNVSTLELGDSALYLCASSPVDDNYGYTFGSGTRLTVV.

This chain uses TRBV20-1 with TRBJ2-1; 7 bases line up with TRBD1. J lost 6 bases, V lost 6 bases, and 8 bases had no gene match. The CDR3 has 13 residues. Germline CDR1 is DFQATT and CDR2 is SNEGSKA (reference sequence). The CDR3 reads CSAPRQGGNEQFF. The CDR3 DNA reads TGCAGTGCCCCGAGACAGGGTGGCAATGAGCAGTTCTTC.

This rearrangement joins TRBV7-2 to TRBJ2-1; 11 bases agree with TRBD2. The trim removed 2 bases at V and 14 bases at J, leaving 17 bases unmatched. This CDR3 comprises 17 residues. Germline V lookup: CDR1 SGHTA, CDR2 FQGNSA. This CDR3 reads CASSLRSTPSGGYKEFF. CDR3 sequence (DNA): TGTGCCAGCAGCTTAAGAAGTACTCCTAGCGGGGGGTACAAAGAGTTCTTC. The full variable domain, completed using reference TRBV7-2 and TRBJ2-1, is GAGVSQSPSNKVTEKGKDVELRCDPISGHTALYWYRQSLGQGLEFLIYFQGNSAPDKSGLPSDRFSAERTGGSVSTLTIQRTQQEDSAVYLCASSLRSTPSGGYKEFFGPGTRLTVL.

The J gene is TRBJ1-2, the V gene TRBV12-3 or TRBV12-4; no reliable D call. V was pared by 7 bases and J by 1 base, with 16 bases between. The CDR3 spans 15 residues. CDR3 DNA sequence: TGTGCCAGCACCGTGGGAGGGTGGGGTAACTATGGCTACACCTTC. Its translation: CASTVGGWGNYGYTF.

V and J are TRBV28 and TRBJ2-3; D might be TRBD1 or TRBD2, each matching 7 bases. The CDR3 runs to 15 residues. The V gene lost 5 bases and the J gene lost 5 bases, with 17 bases spanning the gap. Germline-derived CDR1 and CDR2 are MDHEN and SYDVKM. Here the CDR3 reads CASSRPRGRGDTQYF. The CDR3 nucleotides read TGTGCCAGCAGTAGACCCAGGGGGAGGGGAGATACGCAGTATTTT.

This clonotype turned up a few times. The rearrangement links TRBV7-2 to TRBJ2-7; 8 bases map to TRBD2. The CDR3 runs to 15 residues. CDR1 and CDR2 from the germline V gene are SGHTA and FQGNSA. Trimming took 5 bases from V and 3 from J; bases not matched to a gene: 9. Written as DNA, the CDR3 is TGTGCCAGCAGCGTAACCGGGACTAGGCACTACGAGCAGTACTTC. Its protein is CASSVTGTRHYEQYF.

The chain joins TRBV18 to TRBJ2-1; 9 nucleotides agree with TRBD2. CDR3 length: 17 residues. Trimming took 2 bases from V and 9 from J; bases not matched to a gene: 14. The germline CDR1 and CDR2 sequences are KGHSH and LQKENI. The CDR3 reads CASSPSTGAGGQGEQFF. CDR3 sequence (DNA): TGTGCCAGCTCACCATCGACCGGTGCGGGGGGGCAGGGTGAGCAGTTCTTC.

The chain carries TRBV12-3 or TRBV12-4 and TRBJ2-7; 9 bases are a match to TRBD2. V was clipped by 3 bases and J by 4 bases; unmatched bases: 4. This CDR3 spans 14 amino acids. The CDR3 region has the DNA TGTGCCAGCAGTTTTAGCGGGAGTTGGTACGAGCAGTACTTC. It specifies CASSFSGSWYEQYF.

Within the sample, this clonotype is large (0.1 to 1%). The chain combines TRBV4-3 with TRBJ2-1; the match to TRBD2 covers 13 bases. This CDR3 has 15 amino acids. The V gene end was trimmed by 2 bases and the J gene end by 8 bases; junction bases not matched to a gene: 3. CDR1 and CDR2 (germline): LGHNA, YSLEER. DNA for the CDR3: TGCGCCAGCAGCCAAACTAGCGGGAGGGCGGATGAGCAGTTCTTC. Translated: CASSQTSGRADEQFF.

The chain employs TRBV28 and TRBJ1-5, with TRBD1 identical over 7 bases. This CDR3 has 15 residues. Germline CDR1 and CDR2: MDHEN and SYDVKM. The V gene end was trimmed by 7 bases and the J gene end by 4 bases; junction bases not matched to a gene: 10. CDR3: CASTLEGARNQPQHF. In nucleotides, the CDR3 is TGTGCCAGCACTCTCGAGGGGGCGAGGAATCAGCCCCAGCATTTT.